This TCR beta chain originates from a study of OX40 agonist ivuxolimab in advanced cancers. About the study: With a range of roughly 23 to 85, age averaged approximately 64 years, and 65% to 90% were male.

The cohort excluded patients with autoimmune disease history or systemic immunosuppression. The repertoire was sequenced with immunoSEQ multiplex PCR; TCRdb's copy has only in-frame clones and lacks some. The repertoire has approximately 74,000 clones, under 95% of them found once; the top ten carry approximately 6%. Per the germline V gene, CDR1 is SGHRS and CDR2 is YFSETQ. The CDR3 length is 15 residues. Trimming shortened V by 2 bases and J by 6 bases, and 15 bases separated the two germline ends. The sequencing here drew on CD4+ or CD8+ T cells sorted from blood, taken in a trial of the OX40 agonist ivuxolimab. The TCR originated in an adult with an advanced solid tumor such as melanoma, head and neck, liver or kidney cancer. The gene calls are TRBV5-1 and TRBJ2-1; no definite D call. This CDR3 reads CASSLAFRSINEQFF. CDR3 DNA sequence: TGCGCCAGCAGCTTAGCGTTCCGTTCTATCAATGAGCAGTTCTTC.